Shown below are 30 T cell receptor beta chains from a single sample sequenced in a study of blood T cell repertoires in COVID-19. TCRdb's copy holds only in-frame clones and misses some; the assay was immunoSEQ multiplex PCR. The table records approximately 120,000 clones, about 83% of them present only once. Sequenced material: peripheral blood. All receptors come from a man aged 55-75 years with acute or convalescent COVID-19.

The chain carries TRBV10-3 and TRBJ2-5, with TRBD2 matching 10 bases. The trim removed 10 bases at V and 5 bases at J, leaving 13 bases unmatched. This CDR3 is 15 amino acids long. Germline CDR1 and CDR2: ENHRY and SYGVKD. The CDR3 here is CATLAGALSGETQYF. CDR3 coding DNA: TGTGCCACTCTAGCGGGAGCGTTGAGTGGGGAGACCCAGTACTTC.

The rearrangement links TRBV30 to TRBJ1-2; possibly TRBD1 for D (5 bases). Germline CDR1 and CDR2: GTSNPN and SVGIG (reference sequence). The CDR3 has 12 amino acids. V lost 7 bases to trimming and J lost 2 bases, with 11 bases between them. In DNA form, the CDR3 reads TGTGCCTCGTACACAGGAAACTATGGCTACACCTTC. Translation: CASYTGNYGYTF.

This clone has ten or more counts. The chain joins TRBV27 to TRBJ2-5, with D unresolved. The CDR3 loop spans 14 amino acids. Trimming took 4 bases from V and 2 from J, leaving 11 bases between them. Per the germline V gene, CDR1 is MNHEY and CDR2 is SMNVEV (reference sequence). CDR3 nucleotide sequence: TGTGCCAGCAGTTCCTATAGCCCACAAGAGACCCAGTACTTC. It yields the protein CASSSYSPQETQYF.

This chain links TRBV27 with TRBJ1-2, with TRBD1 matching 8 bases. This CDR3 contains 18 residues. Germline V gene data show CDR1 as MNHEY and CDR2 as SMNVEV (reference sequence). With 6 bases clipped from V and 2 bases from J, the junction kept 17 bases outside the gene matches. Written as DNA, the CDR3 is TGTGCCAGCAGAGGGTATTTCAGGGGGCGCGGGACGAACTATGGCTACACCTTC. Residues: CASRGYFRGRGTNYGYTF.

The chain uses TRBV6-5 and TRBJ1-2; the D gene is possibly TRBD1 (5 bases). Germline V gene lookup returns CDR1 MNHEY and CDR2 SVGAGI. With 3 bases removed from V and 3 bases from J, the gap between germline ends came to 14 bases. This CDR3 contains 15 residues. The CDR3 sequence: CASSYSGGADYGYTF. The CDR3 nucleotides are TGTGCCAGCAGTTATTCGGGAGGGGCCGACTATGGCTACACCTTC.

The chain combines TRBV7-9 with TRBJ1-2; the match to TRBD1 covers 7 bases. V lost 8 bases and J lost 6; bases outside the gene matches: 6. This CDR3 region has 12 residues. The germline CDR1 and CDR2 sequences are SEHNR and FQNEAQ (reference sequence). CDR3 protein: CASARQGDGYTF. CDR3 bases: TGTGCCAGCGCACGACAGGGCGATGGCTACACCTTC.

The rearrangement uses TRBV10-3 and TRBJ2-3; D is perhaps TRBD1 (5 bases). Germline loops: CDR1 ENHRY, CDR2 SYGVKD. V was shortened by 7 bases and J by 1 base, with 9 bases between the two germline ends. The CDR3 extends over 13 amino acids. The chain's CDR3 is CAITPGRTDTQYF. The CDR3 coding sequence is TGTGCCATCACCCCAGGGCGCACAGATACGCAGTATTTT.

J is TRBJ2-3 and V is TRBV2; D perhaps matches TRBD2 (6 bases). The CDR3 is 12 residues long. The ends were cut back, 4 bases at V and 11 bases at J, with 13 bases in the middle. CDR1 is SNHLY, CDR2 FYNNEI, per germline. CDR3 bases: TGTGCCAGCAGTGGAACACGGAGGGGGCAGTATTTT. The encoded protein is CASSGTRRGQYF.

The rearrangement links TRBV19 to TRBJ2-2, with 10 bases lining up with TRBD2. Germline V gene lookup returns CDR1 LNHDA and CDR2 SQIVND (reference sequence). Trimming at V came to 1 base and at J to 5 bases, leaving 1 base not matched to a gene. The CDR3 contains 15 residues. This CDR3 is CASSIGLAGTGELFF. The CDR3 DNA reads TGTGCCAGTAGTATAGGACTAGCGGGTACCGGGGAGCTGTTTTTT.

This clone occurred once. The V and J genes are TRBV30 and TRBJ1-5, with TRBD1 matching over 7 bases. The CDR3 has 14 residues. Germline CDR1 reads GTSNPN; CDR2 reads SVGIG (reference sequence). J was trimmed by 4 bases and V by 0 bases; bases with no gene match: 3. CDR3 DNA sequence: TGTGCCTGGAGTGTGGGGGGACAGAATCAGCCCCAGCATTTT. Protein sequence: CAWSVGGQNQPQHF.

The chain is built from TRBV6-5 and TRBJ1-2; D not certain. Germline V CDR1 and CDR2: MNHEY, SVGAGI. This CDR3 has 14 amino acids. Trimming shortened V by 3 bases and J by 8 bases, and 16 bases separated the two germline ends. CDR3 nucleotides: TGTGCCAGCAGTTATCGGGAAAAAGGCCGGGGCTACACCTTC. It specifies CASSYREKGRGYTF.

The chain is built from TRBV6-5 and TRBJ2-7, with 7 bases identical to TRBD1. From germline, CDR1 is MNHEY and CDR2 SVGAGI. CDR3 length: 15 residues. V lost 2 bases and J lost 2; bases outside the gene matches: 6. CDR3 sequence: CASSYLGGATYEQYF. In DNA form, the CDR3 reads TGTGCCAGCAGTTACCTAGGGGGCGCGACCTACGAGCAGTACTTC.

V and J are TRBV28 and TRBJ2-7; perhaps TRBD2 as D (5 bases). From germline, CDR1 is MDHEN and CDR2 SYDVKM. The CDR3 consists of 12 residues. V was cut by 5 bases and J by 11 bases, with 16 bases left in between. The CDR3 coding sequence is TGTGCCAGCAGTACGCGGGTCCTCCGGGAGTACTTC. Protein: CASSTRVLREYF.

The rearrangement links TRBV10-1 to TRBJ1-2; D might be TRBD1 (6 bases). The germline gives CDR1 WNHNN, CDR2 SYGVQD (reference sequence). The CDR3 is 13 residues long. Trimming took off 4 bases at V and 4 bases at J, with 10 bases between the two ends. CDR3 nucleotides: TGCGCCAGCAGTGCCGGGACAACCTATGGCTACACCTTC. This sequence encodes CASSAGTTYGYTF.

The V and J genes are TRBV2 and TRBJ1-5, with TRBD1 matching over 9 bases. After removal of 6 bases from V and 5 bases from J, the junction contained 5 bases not matched to a gene. This CDR3 region has 14 residues. The V gene's germline CDR1 is SNHLY and CDR2 FYNNEI. CDR3 protein: CASSAGTGYQPQHF. Written as DNA, the CDR3 is TGTGCCAGCAGCGCCGGGACAGGGTATCAGCCCCAGCATTTT.

The V call is TRBV1, the J call TRBJ2-4; TRBD2 was called by the table and not checked on the DNA. TRBV1 is noted as a pseudogene. The length of the CDR3 is 16 residues. The CDR3 loop is CTSSQDQWTLKNIQYF. The CDR3 DNA reads as TGCACCAGCAGCCAAGATCAGTGGACTCTTAAAAACATTCAGTACTTC.

This rearrangement joins TRBV28 to TRBJ2-2, with TRBD2 matching over 13 bases. The germline V gene has CDR1 MDHEN and CDR2 SYDVKM. This CDR3 has 16 amino acids. With 7 bases clipped from V and 3 bases from J, the junction kept 5 bases outside the gene matches. This CDR3 is CASTGGLAGYTGELFF. DNA for the CDR3: TGTGCCAGCACCGGGGGACTAGCGGGATACACCGGGGAGCTGTTTTTT.

CDR3 sequence: CAWSRLAGEQFF. The CDR3 DNA reads TGTGCCTGGAGTCGGCTAGCGGGGGAACAGTTCTTC. The chain combines TRBV30 with TRBJ2-1; TRBD2 matches 10 bases. The trim removed 2 bases at V and 13 bases at J, leaving 5 bases unmatched. The CDR3 totals 12 residues. The germline gives CDR1 GTSNPN, CDR2 SVGIG (reference sequence).

The gene calls are TRBV28 and TRBJ2-1; TRBD2 matches 11 bases. In germline, CDR1 is MDHEN, CDR2 SYDVKM. Trimming at V came to 5 bases and at J to 9 bases, leaving 12 bases not matched to a gene. The CDR3 covers 16 residues. The CDR3 nucleotides are TGTGCCAGCAGTCTACCACTAGCGGGAGCCAGGAGTGAGCAGTTCTTC. Its protein is CASSLPLAGARSEQFF.

V and J are TRBV6-5 and TRBJ1-2; D remains ambiguous. The germline V gene has CDR1 MNHEY and CDR2 SVGAGI. CDR3 size: 12 residues. With 5 bases removed from V and 7 bases from J, the gap between germline ends came to 11 bases. CDR3 protein: CASSITSFGYTF. CDR3 coding DNA: TGTGCCAGCAGTATAACGAGTTTTGGCTACACCTTC.

V usage is TRBV6-6 and J usage is TRBJ2-7; D not resolved. The CDR3 contains 13 residues. Germline lookup yields CDR1 MNHNY and CDR2 SVGAGI (reference sequence). Deletions cut 2 bases from V and 1 base from J, with 6 bases between. The CDR3 protein is CASSYEASYEQYF. DNA of the CDR3: TGTGCCAGCAGTTACGAGGCATCCTACGAGCAGTACTTC.

The rearrangement joins TRBV3-1 (or the pseudogene TRBV3-2) to TRBJ2-7, with TRBD2 identical over 13 bases. The CDR3 contains 16 residues. Trimming cost V 4 bases and J 6 bases; bases outside gene matches: 9. In germline, CDR1 is LGHDT, CDR2 YNNKEL (reference sequence). The CDR3 region is CASSPGTSGIAFEQYF. CDR3 DNA: TGTGCCAGCAGCCCCGGGACTAGCGGGATCGCCTTCGAGCAGTACTTC.

About this clone itself: One end of the junction is discordant with germline, which a read error may explain. The chain recombines TRBV4-1 with TRBJ1-1, with D possibly being TRBD1 (5 bases). Germline V gives CDR1 MGHRA, CDR2 YSYEKL. The CDR3 length is 13 residues. This CDR3 reads CASSQSREDEAFF. The CDR3 nucleotides read TGTGCCAGCAGCCAAAGCAGGGAGGATGAAGCTTTCTTT.

This clone was seen a few times. This chain connects TRBV7-9 to TRBJ1-4; D might be TRBD1 (5 bases). Deletions cut 3 bases from V and 8 bases from J, with 13 bases between. Per the germline V gene, CDR1 is SEHNR and CDR2 is FQNEAQ (reference sequence). The CDR3 runs 14 residues. The CDR3 sequence: CASSFPGSGEKLFF. The CDR3 DNA is TGTGCCAGCAGCTTTCCAGGGTCAGGGGAAAAACTGTTTTTT. Supplemented by reference TRBV7-9 and TRBJ1-4, the full variable domain reads DTGVSQNPRHKITKRGQNVTFRCDPISEHNRLYWYRQTLGQGPEFLTYFQNEAQLEKSRLLSDRFSAERPKGSFSTLEIQRTEQGDSAMYLCASSFPGSGEKLFFGSGTQLSVL.

The chain combines TRBV24-1 with TRBJ2-2; D is perhaps TRBD2 (5 bases). CDR1 and CDR2 (germline): KGHDR, SFDVKD. This CDR3 is built from 14 residues. The V end was cut by 7 bases, the J end by 2 bases, with 10 bases between. DNA of the CDR3: TGTGCCACCAGCATAGGACTTAACACCGGGGAGCTGTTTTTT. Translation gives CATSIGLNTGELFF.

The chain couples TRBV27 to TRBJ1-5; D may be TRBD1 (6 bases). The CDR3 is 16 amino acids. V was cut by 3 bases and J by 2 bases, with 14 bases left in between. Germline-derived CDR1 and CDR2 are MNHEY and SMNVEV (reference sequence). The CDR3 spells CASSLGGGGGNQPQHF. The CDR3 coding sequence is TGTGCCAGCAGTTTGGGAGGGGGGGGCGGCAATCAGCCCCAGCATTTT.

The J gene is TRBJ1-2, the V gene TRBV5-4, with 10 bases lining up with TRBD1. CDR3 length equals 14 residues. The ends lost 9 bases at V and 4 bases at J; junction bases unmatched: 9. Germline values: CDR1 SGHNT, CDR2 YYREEE (reference sequence). The CDR3 DNA reads TGTGCCACCATGAGGACAGGGGGACGCTATGGCTACACCTTC. It codes for CATMRTGGRYGYTF.

The chain combines TRBV3-1 (or the pseudogene TRBV3-2) with TRBJ1-2; D remains unclear. Germline values: CDR1 LGHDT, CDR2 YNNKEL (reference sequence). The CDR3 extends over 12 amino acids. V was cut by 2 bases and J by 3 bases, with 4 bases left in between. The CDR3 spells CASSQSDYGYTF. The DNA of the CDR3 is TGTGCCAGCAGCCAATCAGACTATGGCTACACCTTC.

The chain recombines TRBV6-5 with TRBJ2-7; D gene unclear. Germline assignment: CDR1 MNHEY and CDR2 SVGAGI. CDR3 length: 14 amino acids. V shed 0 bases and J shed 1 base, with 7 bases lying between them. Written as DNA, the CDR3 is TGTGCCAGCAGTTACTCGCCGGGTTCCTACGAGCAGTACTTC. This translates into CASSYSPGSYEQYF.

The rearrangement links TRBV11-3 to TRBJ2-3; the match to TRBD2 covers 8 bases. This CDR3 comprises 16 residues. V trimming: 5 bases; J trimming: 2 bases; junction bases outside the gene matches: 9. The germline V gene has CDR1 SGHNT and CDR2 YENEEA. The CDR3 DNA reads as TGTGCCAGCAGCCTCGGACTAGCCCCCGCCACAGATACGCAGTATTTT. Its translation: CASSLGLAPATDTQYF.